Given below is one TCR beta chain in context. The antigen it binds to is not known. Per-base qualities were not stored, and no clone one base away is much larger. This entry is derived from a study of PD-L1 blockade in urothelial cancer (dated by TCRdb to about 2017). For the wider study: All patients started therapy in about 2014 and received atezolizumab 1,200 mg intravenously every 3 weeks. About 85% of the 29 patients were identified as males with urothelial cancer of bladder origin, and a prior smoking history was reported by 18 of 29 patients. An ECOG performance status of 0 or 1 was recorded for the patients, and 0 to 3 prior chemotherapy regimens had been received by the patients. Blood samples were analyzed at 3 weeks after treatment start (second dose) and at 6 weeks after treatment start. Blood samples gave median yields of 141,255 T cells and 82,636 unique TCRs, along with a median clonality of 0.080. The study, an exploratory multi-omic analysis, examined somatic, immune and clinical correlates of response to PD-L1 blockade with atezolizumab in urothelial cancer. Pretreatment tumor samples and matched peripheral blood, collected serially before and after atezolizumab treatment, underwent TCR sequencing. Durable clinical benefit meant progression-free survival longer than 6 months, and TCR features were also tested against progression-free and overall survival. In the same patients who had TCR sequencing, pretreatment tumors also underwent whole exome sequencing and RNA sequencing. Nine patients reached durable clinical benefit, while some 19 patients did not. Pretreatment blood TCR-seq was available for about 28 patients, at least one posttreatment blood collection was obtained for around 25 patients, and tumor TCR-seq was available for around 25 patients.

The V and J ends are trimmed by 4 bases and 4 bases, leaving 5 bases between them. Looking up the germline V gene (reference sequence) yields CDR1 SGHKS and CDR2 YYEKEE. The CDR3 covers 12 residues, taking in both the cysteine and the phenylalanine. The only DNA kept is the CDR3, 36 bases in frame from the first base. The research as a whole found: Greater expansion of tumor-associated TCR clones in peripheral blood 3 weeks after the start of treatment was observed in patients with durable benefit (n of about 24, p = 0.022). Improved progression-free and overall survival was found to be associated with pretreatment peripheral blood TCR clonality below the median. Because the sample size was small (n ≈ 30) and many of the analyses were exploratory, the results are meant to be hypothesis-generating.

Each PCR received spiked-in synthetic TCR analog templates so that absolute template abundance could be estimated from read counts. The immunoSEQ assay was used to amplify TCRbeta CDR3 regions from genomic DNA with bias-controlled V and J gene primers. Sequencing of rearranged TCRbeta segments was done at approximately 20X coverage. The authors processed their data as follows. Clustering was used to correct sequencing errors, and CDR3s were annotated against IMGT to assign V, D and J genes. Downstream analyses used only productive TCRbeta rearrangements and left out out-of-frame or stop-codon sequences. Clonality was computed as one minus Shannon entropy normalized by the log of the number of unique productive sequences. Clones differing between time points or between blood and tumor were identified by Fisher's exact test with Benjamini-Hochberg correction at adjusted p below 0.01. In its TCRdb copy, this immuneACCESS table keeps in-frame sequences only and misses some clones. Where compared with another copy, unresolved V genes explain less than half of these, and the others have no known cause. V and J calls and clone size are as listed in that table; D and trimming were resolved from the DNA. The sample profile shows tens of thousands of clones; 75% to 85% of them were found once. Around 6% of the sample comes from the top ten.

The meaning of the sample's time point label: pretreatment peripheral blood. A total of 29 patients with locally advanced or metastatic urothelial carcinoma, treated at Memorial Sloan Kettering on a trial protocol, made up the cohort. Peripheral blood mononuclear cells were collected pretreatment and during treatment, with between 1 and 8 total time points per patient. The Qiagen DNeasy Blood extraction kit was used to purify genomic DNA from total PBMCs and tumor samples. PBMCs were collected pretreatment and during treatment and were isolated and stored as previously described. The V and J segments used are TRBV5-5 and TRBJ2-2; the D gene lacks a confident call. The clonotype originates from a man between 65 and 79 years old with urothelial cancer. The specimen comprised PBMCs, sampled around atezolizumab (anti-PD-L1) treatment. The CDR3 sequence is CASSTITGELFF. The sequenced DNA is TGTGCCAGCAGCACTATCACCGGGGAGCTGTTTTTT.